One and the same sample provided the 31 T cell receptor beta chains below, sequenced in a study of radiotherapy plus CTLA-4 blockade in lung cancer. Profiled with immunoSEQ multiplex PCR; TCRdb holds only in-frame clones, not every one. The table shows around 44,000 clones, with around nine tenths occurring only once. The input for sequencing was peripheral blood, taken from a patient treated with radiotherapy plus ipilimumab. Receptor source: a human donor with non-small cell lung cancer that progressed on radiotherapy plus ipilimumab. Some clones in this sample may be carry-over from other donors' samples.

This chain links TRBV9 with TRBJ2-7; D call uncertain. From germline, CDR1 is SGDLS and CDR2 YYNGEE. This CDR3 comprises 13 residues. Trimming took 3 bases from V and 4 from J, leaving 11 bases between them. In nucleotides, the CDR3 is TGTGCCAGCAGCGCCGACTTGGCATACGAGCAGTACTTC. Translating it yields CASSADLAYEQYF.

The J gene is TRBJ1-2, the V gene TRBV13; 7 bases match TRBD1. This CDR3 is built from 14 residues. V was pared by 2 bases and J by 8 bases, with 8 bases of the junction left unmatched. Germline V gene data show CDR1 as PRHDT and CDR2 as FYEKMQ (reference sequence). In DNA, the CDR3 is TGTGCCAGCAGCTTAAGACAGGGTGAGCGCGGCTACACCTTC. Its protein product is CASSLRQGERGYTF.

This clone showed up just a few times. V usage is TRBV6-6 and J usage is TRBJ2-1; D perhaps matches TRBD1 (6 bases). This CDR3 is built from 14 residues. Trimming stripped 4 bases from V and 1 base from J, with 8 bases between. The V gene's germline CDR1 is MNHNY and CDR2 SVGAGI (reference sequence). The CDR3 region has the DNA TGTGCCAGCAGTTTAGGGGGATCCTACAATGAGCAGTTCTTC. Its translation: CASSLGGSYNEQFF.

CDR3 in amino acids: CASIRGGAIYNEQFF. CDR3 sequence (DNA): TGTGCCAGCATCCGTGGGGGGGCTATCTACAATGAGCAGTTCTTC. This chain uses TRBV2 with TRBJ2-1, with TRBD2 as a possible D gene (7 bases). The germline gives CDR1 SNHLY, CDR2 FYNNEI. Trimming cost V 7 bases and J 3 bases, with 16 bases left between them. This CDR3 spans 15 amino acids.

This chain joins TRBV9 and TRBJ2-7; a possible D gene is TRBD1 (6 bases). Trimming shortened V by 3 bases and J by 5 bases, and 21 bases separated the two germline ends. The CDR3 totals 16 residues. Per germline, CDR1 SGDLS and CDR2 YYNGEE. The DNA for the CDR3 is TGTGCCAGCAGCGCGCATCCCAACAGGGCCGGGAACGAGCAGTACTTC. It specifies CASSAHPNRAGNEQYF.

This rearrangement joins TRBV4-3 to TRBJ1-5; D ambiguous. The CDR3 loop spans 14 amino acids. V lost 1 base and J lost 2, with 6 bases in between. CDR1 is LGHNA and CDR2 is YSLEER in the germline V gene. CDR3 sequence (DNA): TGCGCCAGCAGCCAAGTCCGGGGCAATCAGCCCCAGCATTTT. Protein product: CASSQVRGNQPQHF.

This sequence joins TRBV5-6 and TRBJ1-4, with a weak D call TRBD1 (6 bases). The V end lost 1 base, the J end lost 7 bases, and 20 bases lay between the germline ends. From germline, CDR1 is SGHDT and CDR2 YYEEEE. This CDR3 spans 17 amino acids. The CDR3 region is CASSLRSFGTLSEKLFF. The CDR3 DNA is TGTGCCAGCAGCTTGAGGAGTTTTGGGACATTAAGTGAAAAACTGTTTTTT.

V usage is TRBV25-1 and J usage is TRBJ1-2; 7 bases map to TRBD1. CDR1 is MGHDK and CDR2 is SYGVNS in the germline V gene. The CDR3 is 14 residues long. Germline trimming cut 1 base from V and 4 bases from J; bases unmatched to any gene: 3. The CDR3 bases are TGTGCCAGCAGTGAATTGACAGGGTTCTATGGCTACACCTTC. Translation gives CASSELTGFYGYTF.

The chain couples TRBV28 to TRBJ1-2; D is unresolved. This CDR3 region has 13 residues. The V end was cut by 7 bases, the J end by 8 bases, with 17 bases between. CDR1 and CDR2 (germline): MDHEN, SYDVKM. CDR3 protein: CASTQTVTYGYTF. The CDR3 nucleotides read TGTGCCAGCACCCAAACGGTTACTTACGGCTACACCTTC.

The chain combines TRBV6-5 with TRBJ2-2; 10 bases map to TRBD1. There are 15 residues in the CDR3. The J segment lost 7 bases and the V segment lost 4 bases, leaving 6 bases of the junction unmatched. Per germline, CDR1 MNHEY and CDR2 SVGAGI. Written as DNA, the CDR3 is TGTGCCAGCAGTTCCCCGGACAGGGGGATCGGGGAGCTGTTTTTT. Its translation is CASSSPDRGIGELFF.

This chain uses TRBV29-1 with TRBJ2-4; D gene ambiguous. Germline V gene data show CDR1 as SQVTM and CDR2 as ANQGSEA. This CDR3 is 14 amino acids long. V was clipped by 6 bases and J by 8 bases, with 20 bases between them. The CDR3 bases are TGCAGCGTCGTCGTTTCTGGATTCCGGGACATTCAGTACTTC. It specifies CSVVVSGFRDIQYF.

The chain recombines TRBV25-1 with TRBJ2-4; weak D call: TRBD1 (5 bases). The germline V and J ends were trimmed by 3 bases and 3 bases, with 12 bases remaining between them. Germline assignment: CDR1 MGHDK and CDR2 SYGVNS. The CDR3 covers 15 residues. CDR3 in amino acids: CASSEGRLGKNIQYF. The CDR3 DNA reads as TGTGCCAGCAGTGAGGGGCGCCTTGGCAAAAACATTCAGTACTTC.

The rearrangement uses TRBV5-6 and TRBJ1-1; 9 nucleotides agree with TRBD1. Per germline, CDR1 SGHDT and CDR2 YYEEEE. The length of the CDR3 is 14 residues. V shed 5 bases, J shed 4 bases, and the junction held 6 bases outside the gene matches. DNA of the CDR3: TGTGCCAGCAGGGGGACAGGGAGGAGCACTGAAGCTTTCTTT. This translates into CASRGTGRSTEAFF.

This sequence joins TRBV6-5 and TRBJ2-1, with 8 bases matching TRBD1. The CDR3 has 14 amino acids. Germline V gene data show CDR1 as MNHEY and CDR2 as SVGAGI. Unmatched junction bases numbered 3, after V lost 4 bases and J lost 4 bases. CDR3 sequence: CASSSRTGYNEQFF. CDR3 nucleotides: TGTGCCAGCAGTTCACGGACAGGGTACAATGAGCAGTTCTTC.

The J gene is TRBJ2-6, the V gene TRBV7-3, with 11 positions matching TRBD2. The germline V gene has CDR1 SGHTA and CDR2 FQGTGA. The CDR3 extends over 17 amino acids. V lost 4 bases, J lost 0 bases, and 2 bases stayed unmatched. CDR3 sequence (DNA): TGTGCCAGCAGCTCTAGCGGGGGGCTCTCTGGGGCCAACGTCCTGACTTTC. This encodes CASSSSGGLSGANVLTF.

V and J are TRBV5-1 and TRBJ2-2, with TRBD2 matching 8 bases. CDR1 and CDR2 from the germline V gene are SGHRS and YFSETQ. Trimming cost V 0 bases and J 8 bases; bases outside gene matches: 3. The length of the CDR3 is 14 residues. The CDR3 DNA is TGCGCCAGCAGCTTGGGACTAGCGATTGGGGAGCTGTTTTTT. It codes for CASSLGLAIGELFF.

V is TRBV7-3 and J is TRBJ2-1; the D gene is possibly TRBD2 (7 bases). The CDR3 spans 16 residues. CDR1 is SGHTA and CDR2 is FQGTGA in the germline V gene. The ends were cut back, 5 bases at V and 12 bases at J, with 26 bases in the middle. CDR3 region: CASSPSPGGGGFGQFF. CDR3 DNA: TGTGCCAGCAGCCCAAGCCCTGGTGGGGGGGGCTTCGGGCAGTTCTTC.

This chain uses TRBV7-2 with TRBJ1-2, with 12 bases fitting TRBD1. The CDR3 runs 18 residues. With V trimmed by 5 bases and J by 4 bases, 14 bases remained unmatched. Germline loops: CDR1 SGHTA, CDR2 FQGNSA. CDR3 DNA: TGTGCCAGCAGCCCCCCTAGGGGACAGGGGGCTCTCGGCTATGGCTACACCTTC. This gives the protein CASSPPRGQGALGYGYTF.

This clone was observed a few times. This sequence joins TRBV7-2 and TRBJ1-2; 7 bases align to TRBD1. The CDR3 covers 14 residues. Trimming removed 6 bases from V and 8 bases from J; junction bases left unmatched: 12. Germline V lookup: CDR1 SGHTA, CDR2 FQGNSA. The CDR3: CASRLTGVGYGYTF. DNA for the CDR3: TGTGCCAGCAGACTAACAGGGGTAGGATACGGCTACACCTTC. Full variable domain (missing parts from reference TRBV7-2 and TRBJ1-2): GAGVSQSPSNKVTEKGKDVELRCDPISGHTALYWYRQSLGQGLEFLIYFQGNSAPDKSGLPSDRFSAERTGGSVSTLTIQRTQQEDSAVYLCASRLTGVGYGYTFGSGTRLTVV.

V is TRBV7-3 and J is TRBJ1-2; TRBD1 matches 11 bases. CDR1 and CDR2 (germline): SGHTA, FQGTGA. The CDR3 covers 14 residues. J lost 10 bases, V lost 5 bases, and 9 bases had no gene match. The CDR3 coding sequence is TGTGCCAGCAGCCCACCGGGACAGGGGGAGTCCTACACCTTC. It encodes CASSPPGQGESYTF.

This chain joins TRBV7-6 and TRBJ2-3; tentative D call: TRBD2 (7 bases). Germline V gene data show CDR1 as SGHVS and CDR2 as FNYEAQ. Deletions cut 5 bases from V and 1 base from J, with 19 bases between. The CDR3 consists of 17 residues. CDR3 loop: CASSPLVGRGGTDTQYF. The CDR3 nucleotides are TGTGCCAGCAGCCCCCTAGTAGGGAGGGGGGGCACAGATACGCAGTATTTT.

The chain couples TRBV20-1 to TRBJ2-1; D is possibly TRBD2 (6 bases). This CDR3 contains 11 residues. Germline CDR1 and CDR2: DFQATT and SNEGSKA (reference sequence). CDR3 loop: CSAGGYNEQFF. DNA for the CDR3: TGCAGCGCTGGGGGGTACAATGAGCAGTTCTTC.

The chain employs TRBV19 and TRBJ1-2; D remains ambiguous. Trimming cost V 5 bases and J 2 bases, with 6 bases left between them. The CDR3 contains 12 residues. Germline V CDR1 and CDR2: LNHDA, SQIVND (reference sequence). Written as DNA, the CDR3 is TGTGCCAGTAGTGGCAGGAACTATGGCTACACCTTC. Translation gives CASSGRNYGYTF.

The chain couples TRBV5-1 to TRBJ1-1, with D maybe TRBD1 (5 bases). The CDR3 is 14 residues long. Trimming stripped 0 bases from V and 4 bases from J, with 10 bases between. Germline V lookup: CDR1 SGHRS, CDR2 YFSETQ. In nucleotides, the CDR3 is TGCGCCAGCAGCTTGGGGCAGGGAAGCACTGAAGCTTTCTTT. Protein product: CASSLGQGSTEAFF.

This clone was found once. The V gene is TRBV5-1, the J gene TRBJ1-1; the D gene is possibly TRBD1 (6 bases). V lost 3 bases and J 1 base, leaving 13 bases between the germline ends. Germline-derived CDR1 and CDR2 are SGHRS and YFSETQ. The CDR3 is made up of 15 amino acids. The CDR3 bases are TGCGCCAGCAGCTCCCTGACAGGAGAGAACACTGAAGCTTTCTTT. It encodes CASSSLTGENTEAFF.

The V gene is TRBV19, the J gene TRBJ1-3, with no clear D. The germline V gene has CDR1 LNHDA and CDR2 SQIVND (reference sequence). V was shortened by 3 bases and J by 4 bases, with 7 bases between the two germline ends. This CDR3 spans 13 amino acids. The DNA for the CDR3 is TGTGCCAGTAGTATTATCCCCGGAAACACCATATATTTT. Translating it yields CASSIIPGNTIYF.

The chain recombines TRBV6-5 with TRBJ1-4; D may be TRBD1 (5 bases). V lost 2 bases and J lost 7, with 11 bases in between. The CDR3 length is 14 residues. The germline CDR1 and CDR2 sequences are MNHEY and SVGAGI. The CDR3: CASSYRGWGEKLFF. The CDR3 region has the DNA TGTGCCAGCAGTTACCGGGGGTGGGGTGAAAAACTGTTTTTT.

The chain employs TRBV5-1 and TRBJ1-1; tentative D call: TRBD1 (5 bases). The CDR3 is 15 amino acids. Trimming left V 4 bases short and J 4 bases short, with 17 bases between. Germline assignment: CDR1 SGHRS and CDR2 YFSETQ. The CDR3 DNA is TGCGCCAGCAGCGCAGGGCATATGGTTGGCACTGAAGCTTTCTTT. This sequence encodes CASSAGHMVGTEAFF.

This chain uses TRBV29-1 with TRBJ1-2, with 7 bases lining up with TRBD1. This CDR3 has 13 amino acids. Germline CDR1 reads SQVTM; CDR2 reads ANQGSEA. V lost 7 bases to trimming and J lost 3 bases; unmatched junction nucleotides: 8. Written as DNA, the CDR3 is TGCAGCGCCTCCACAGGGGATGACTATGGCTACACCTTC. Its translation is CSASTGDDYGYTF. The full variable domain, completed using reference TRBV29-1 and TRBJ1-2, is SAVISQKPSRDICQRGTSLTIQCQVDSQVTMMFWYRQQPGQSLTLIATANQGSEATYESGFVIDKFPISRPNLTFSTLTVSNMSPEDSSIYLCSASTGDDYGYTFGSGTRLTVV.

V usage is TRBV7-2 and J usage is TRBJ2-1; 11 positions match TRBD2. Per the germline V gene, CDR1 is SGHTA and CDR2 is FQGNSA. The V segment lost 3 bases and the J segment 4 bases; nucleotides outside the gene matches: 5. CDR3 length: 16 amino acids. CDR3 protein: CASSFQTSGAYNEQFF. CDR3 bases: TGTGCCAGCAGCTTTCAGACTAGCGGGGCGTACAATGAGCAGTTCTTC.

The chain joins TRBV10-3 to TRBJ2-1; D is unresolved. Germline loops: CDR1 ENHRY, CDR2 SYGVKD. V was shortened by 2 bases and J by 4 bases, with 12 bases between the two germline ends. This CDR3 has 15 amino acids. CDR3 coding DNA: TGTGCCATCAGTGAGCCACTGACTCTTTACAATGAGCAGTTCTTC. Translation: CAISEPLTLYNEQFF.